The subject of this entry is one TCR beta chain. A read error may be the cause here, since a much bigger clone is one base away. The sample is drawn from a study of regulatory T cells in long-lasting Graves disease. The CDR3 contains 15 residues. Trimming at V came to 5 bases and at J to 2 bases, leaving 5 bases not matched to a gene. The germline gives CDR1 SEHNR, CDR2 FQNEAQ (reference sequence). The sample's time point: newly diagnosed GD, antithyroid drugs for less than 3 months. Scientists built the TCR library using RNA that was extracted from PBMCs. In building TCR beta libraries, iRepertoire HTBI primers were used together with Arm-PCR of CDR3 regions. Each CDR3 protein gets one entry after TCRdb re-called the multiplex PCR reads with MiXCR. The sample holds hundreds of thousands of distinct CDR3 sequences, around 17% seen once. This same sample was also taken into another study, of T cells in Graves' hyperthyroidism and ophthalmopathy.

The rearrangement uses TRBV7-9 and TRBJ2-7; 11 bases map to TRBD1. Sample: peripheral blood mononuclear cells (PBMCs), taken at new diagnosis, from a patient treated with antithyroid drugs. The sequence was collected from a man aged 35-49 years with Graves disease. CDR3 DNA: TGTGCCAGCAGCCGGGGACAGGGGGAGACCTACGAGCAGTACTTC. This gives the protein CASSRGQGETYEQYF. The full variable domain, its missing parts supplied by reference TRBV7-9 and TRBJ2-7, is DTGVSQNPRHKITKRGQNVTFRCDPISEHNRLYWYRQTLGQGPEFLTYFQNEAQLEKSRLLSDRFSAERPKGSFSTLEIQRTEQGDSAMYLCASSRGQGETYEQYFGPGTRLTVT.